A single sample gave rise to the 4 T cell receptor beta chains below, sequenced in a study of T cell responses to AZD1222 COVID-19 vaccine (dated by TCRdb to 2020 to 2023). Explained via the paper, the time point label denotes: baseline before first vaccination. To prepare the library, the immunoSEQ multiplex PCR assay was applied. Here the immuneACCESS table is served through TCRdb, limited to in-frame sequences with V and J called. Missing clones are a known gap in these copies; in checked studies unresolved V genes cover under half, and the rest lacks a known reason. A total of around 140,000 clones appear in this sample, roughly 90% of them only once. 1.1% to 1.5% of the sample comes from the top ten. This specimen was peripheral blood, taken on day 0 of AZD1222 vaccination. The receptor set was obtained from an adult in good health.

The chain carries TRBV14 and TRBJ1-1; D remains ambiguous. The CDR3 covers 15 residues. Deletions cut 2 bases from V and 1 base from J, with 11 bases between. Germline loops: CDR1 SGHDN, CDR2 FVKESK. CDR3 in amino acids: CASSQPRHQNTEAFF. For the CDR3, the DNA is TGTGCCAGCAGCCAACCCAGACACCAGAACACTGAAGCTTTCTTT.

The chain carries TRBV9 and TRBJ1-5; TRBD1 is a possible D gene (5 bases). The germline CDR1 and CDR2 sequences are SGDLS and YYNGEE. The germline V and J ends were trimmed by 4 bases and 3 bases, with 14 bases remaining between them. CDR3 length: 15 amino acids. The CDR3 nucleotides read TGTGCCAGCAGCCCCGGGCCAGGGTCCAATCAGCCCCAGCATTTT. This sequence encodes CASSPGPGSNQPQHF.

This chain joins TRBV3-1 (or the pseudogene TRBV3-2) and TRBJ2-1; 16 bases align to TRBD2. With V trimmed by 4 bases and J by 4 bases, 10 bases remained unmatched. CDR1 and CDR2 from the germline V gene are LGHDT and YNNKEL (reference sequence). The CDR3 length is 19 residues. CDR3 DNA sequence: TGTGCCAGCAGCCGGAAGGGGACTAGCGGGGGGGCCGTATACAATGAGCAGTTCTTC. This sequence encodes CASSRKGTSGGAVYNEQFF.

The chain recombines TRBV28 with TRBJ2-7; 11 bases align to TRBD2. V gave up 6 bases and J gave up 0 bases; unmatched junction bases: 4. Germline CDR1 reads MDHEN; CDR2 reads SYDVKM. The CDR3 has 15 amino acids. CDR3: CASRQLAGVSYEQYF. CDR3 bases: TGTGCCAGCAGACAACTAGCGGGAGTCTCCTACGAGCAGTACTTC. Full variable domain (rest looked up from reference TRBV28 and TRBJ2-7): DVKVTQSSRYLVKRTGEKVFLECVQDMDHENMFWYRQDPGLGLRLIYFSYDVKMKEKGDIPEGYSVSREKKERFSLILESASTNQTSMYLCASRQLAGVSYEQYFGPGTRLTVT.